The next 29 T cell receptor beta chains were all read from a single sample in a study of early T cells in non-severe SARS-CoV-2 infection. TCRdb recomputed calls from the 5' RACE reads with MiXCR, one row per CDR3 protein. Among fewer than 95,000 distinct CDR3 sequences listed, about 15% were seen once. The sample in question was whole blood, obtained at baseline. The receptors here all came from an adult who was a healthcare worker with PCR-confirmed SARS-CoV-2 infection or an uninfected control (not recorded which).

This clonotype was seen a few times. The chain uses TRBV20-1 and TRBJ2-3, with D possibly being TRBD2 (6 bases). The CDR3 spans 13 residues. Trimming took off 6 bases at V and 0 bases at J, with 10 bases between the two ends. The germline V gene encodes CDR1 DFQATT and CDR2 SNEGSKA (reference sequence). CDR3 protein: CSALLASTDTQYF. The CDR3 nucleotides read TGCAGTGCGTTACTAGCTAGCACAGATACGCAGTATTTT.

The chain employs TRBV10-3 and TRBJ2-3, with 9 bases that match TRBD2. Germline V gene data show CDR1 as ENHRY and CDR2 as SYGVKD. J gave up 3 bases and V 0 bases, and 10 bases lay outside the gene matches. The CDR3 has 18 amino acids. CDR3: CAISESMISGRLTDTQYF. In DNA, the CDR3 is TGTGCCATCAGTGAGTCGATGATTAGCGGGAGATTAACAGATACGCAGTATTTT.

This clonotype was counted many times. V gene TRBV2 combines with J gene TRBJ2-5; D is possibly TRBD1 (5 bases). The V and J ends lost 4 bases and 2 bases respectively, with 11 bases between them. Germline V gene data show CDR1 as SNHLY and CDR2 as FYNNEI. CDR3 size: 14 residues. CDR3 DNA: TGTGCCAGCAGTGTCAGGGCAACTCAAGAGACCCAGTACTTC. Translation: CASSVRATQETQYF.

This clonotype showed up just once. J is TRBJ2-3 and V is TRBV14, with 8 positions matching TRBD2. Germline V CDR1 and CDR2: SGHDN, FVKESK. The V segment lost 4 bases and the J segment 2 bases; nucleotides outside the gene matches: 2. The length of the CDR3 is 14 residues. CDR3 amino acids: CASSRGRPTDTQYF. In DNA, the CDR3 is TGTGCCAGCAGCCGCGGGAGGCCCACAGATACGCAGTATTTT. Drawing the rest from reference TRBV14 and TRBJ2-3, the complete variable domain is EAGVTQFPSHSVIEKGQTVTLRCDPISGHDNLYWYRRVMGKEIKFLLHFVKESKQDESGMPNNRFLAERTGGTYSTLKVQPAELEDSGVYFCASSRGRPTDTQYFGPGTRLTVL.

This clonotype was seen many times. The chain links TRBV12-3 or TRBV12-4 to TRBJ2-2, with 8 bases identical to TRBD1. Trimming cost V 7 bases and J 1 base; bases outside gene matches: 8. The CDR3 has 16 amino acids. The CDR3 DNA reads TGTGCCAGCACTAGAGGACAGGGACGGAACACCGGGGAGCTGTTTTTT. Protein: CASTRGQGRNTGELFF.

This clonotype was observed many times. The rearrangement uses TRBV28 and TRBJ2-1; no clear D gene. The CDR3 has 12 residues. The V gene's germline CDR1 is MDHEN and CDR2 SYDVKM. V shed 6 bases and J shed 11 bases, with 14 bases lying between them. Here the CDR3 reads CASSTDERKQFF. CDR3 DNA sequence: TGTGCCAGCAGCACAGACGAACGGAAGCAGTTCTTC.

This clonotype was seen a few times. This chain joins TRBV20-1 and TRBJ2-4; D not certain. V was shortened by 3 bases and J by 3 bases, with 12 bases between the two germline ends. The CDR3 contains 14 residues. CDR1 and CDR2 (germline): DFQATT, SNEGSKA (reference sequence). The CDR3 nucleotides read TGCAGTGCTAGTATAGTGTTTGGCAAAAACATTCAGTACTTC. Translation: CSASIVFGKNIQYF.

The sample holds many counts of this clonotype. The J gene is TRBJ1-4, the V gene TRBV20-1; D uncertain. V dropped 6 bases and J dropped 0 bases, with 8 bases sitting between them. This CDR3 spans 13 amino acids. From germline, CDR1 is DFQATT and CDR2 SNEGSKA (reference sequence). CDR3 region: CSALFATNEKLFF. CDR3 nucleotides: TGCAGTGCCCTATTTGCAACTAATGAAAAACTGTTTTTT.

This clonotype was counted a few times. The chain links TRBV7-9 to TRBJ1-6, with 9 positions matching TRBD1. The CDR3 contains 17 residues. With 5 bases clipped from V and 8 bases from J, the junction kept 13 bases outside the gene matches. Germline V CDR1 and CDR2: SEHNR, FQNEAQ (reference sequence). DNA of the CDR3: TGTGCCAGCAGCCGCGGCGGCATCGGACAGGGGTATTCACCCCTCCACTTT. Its protein product is CASSRGGIGQGYSPLHF. Full variable domain (missing parts from reference TRBV7-9 and TRBJ1-6): DTGVSQNPRHKITKRGQNVTFRCDPISEHNRLYWYRQTLGQGPEFLTYFQNEAQLEKSRLLSDRFSAERPKGSFSTLEIQRTEQGDSAMYLCASSRGGIGQGYSPLHFGNGTRLTVT.

CDR3 region: CASSQDGGSREQYF. The CDR3 DNA is TGTGCCAGCAGCCAAGATGGAGGCTCGAGGGAGCAGTACTTC. This chain links TRBV4-2 with TRBJ2-7, with a possible D match to TRBD2 (5 bases). The V gene's germline CDR1 is LGHNA and CDR2 YNFKEQ. Trimming stripped 0 bases from V and 7 bases from J, with 13 bases between. The CDR3 extends over 14 amino acids.

The chain is built from TRBV20-1 and TRBJ1-6; D perhaps matches TRBD1 (6 bases). The CDR3 has 14 amino acids. Looked up from germline, CDR1 is DFQATT and CDR2 is SNEGSKA (reference sequence). Between the trimmed V and J ends, which lost 5 bases and 4 bases, there was a span of 12 bases. The CDR3 DNA reads TGCAGTGCTCGAGGGGGGCGGTATAATTCACCCCTCCACTTT. This encodes CSARGGRYNSPLHF.

There are a few counts of this clonotype. This rearrangement joins TRBV7-6 to TRBJ2-7, with 9 bases fitting TRBD2. Per the germline V gene, CDR1 is SGHVS and CDR2 is FNYEAQ. V was pared by 5 bases and J by 3 bases, with 8 bases of the junction left unmatched. This CDR3 has 15 residues. The CDR3 bases are TGTGCCAGCAGCCTTTCGACTAGCGGTAACTACGAGCAGTACTTC. It translates to CASSLSTSGNYEQYF.

The chain joins TRBV18 to TRBJ2-1; 8 bases align to TRBD2. The germline V gene has CDR1 KGHSH and CDR2 LQKENI. This CDR3 spans 16 amino acids. Trimming at V came to 3 bases and at J to 10 bases, leaving 14 bases not matched to a gene. CDR3 sequence (DNA): TGTGCCAGCTCACCTCCGGGACTAGTTACCGTAGGAGAGCAGTTCTTC. Translated, it gives CASSPPGLVTVGEQFF.

The chain carries TRBV7-2 and TRBJ2-1; possible D gene TRBD2, 5 bases. The CDR3 has 15 residues. V was clipped by 6 bases and J by 6 bases, with 18 bases between them. Germline V gives CDR1 SGHTA, CDR2 FQGNSA. The CDR3 loop is CASSPGGWYLNEQFF. The CDR3 DNA reads as TGTGCCAGCAGTCCAGGCGGGTGGTATCTCAATGAGCAGTTCTTC.

This clonotype was counted between two and nine times. The chain couples TRBV25-1 to TRBJ1-2; D not resolved. The CDR3 is 14 amino acids. Germline V lookup: CDR1 MGHDK, CDR2 SYGVNS. V was cut by 5 bases and J by 8 bases, with 18 bases left in between. The CDR3 DNA follows: TGTGCCAGCAGTATTGCACCGGGGTTATTCGGCTACACCTTC. Protein sequence: CASSIAPGLFGYTF.

This clonotype was counted a few times. This chain joins TRBV28 and TRBJ2-5; D unclear. This CDR3 has 12 amino acids. Trimming took off 7 bases at V and 4 bases at J, with 10 bases between the two ends. Germline CDR1 and CDR2: MDHEN and SYDVKM. CDR3 in DNA: TGTGCCAGCACAAAAATCGGAGAGACCCAGTACTTC. It specifies CASTKIGETQYF.

This clonotype is deemed medium-sized. The V and J genes are TRBV12-3 or TRBV12-4 and TRBJ2-7; 8 bases align to TRBD2. The trim removed 5 bases at V and 1 base at J, leaving 7 bases unmatched. The CDR3 is 15 residues long. CDR3 loop: CASSPSSGGSYEQYF. The CDR3 DNA reads TGTGCCAGCAGTCCATCGAGCGGGGGATCCTACGAGCAGTACTTC.

This clonotype was seen a single time. The V call is TRBV6-5, the J call TRBJ1-2; D is uncertain. Trimming removed 5 bases at V and 5 bases at J, with 6 bases between. CDR3 length: 11 amino acids. Germline V gene lookup returns CDR1 MNHEY and CDR2 SVGAGI. The CDR3 reads CASSPRYGYTF. In DNA form, the CDR3 reads TGTGCCAGCAGTCCCCGTTATGGCTACACCTTC.

This sequence joins TRBV7-3 and TRBJ2-1, with no clear D. The CDR3 contains 15 residues. Trimming removed 2 bases from V and 0 bases from J, with 8 bases in between. CDR1 SGHTA and CDR2 FQGTGA come from the germline V gene. This CDR3 is CASSLFRSSYNEQFF. The CDR3 region has the DNA TGTGCCAGCAGCTTATTCAGAAGCTCCTACAATGAGCAGTTCTTC.

This clonotype came up a few times. The genes are TRBV27 and TRBJ1-6, with D uncertain. V lost 7 bases to trimming and J lost 10 bases, with 11 bases between them. The CDR3 sequence is 12 residues long. Germline CDR1 reads MNHEY; CDR2 reads SMNVEV (reference sequence). DNA of the CDR3: TGTGCCAGCACCGCTTATGGCTCACCCCTCCACTTT. Translation: CASTAYGSPLHF.

The CDR3, as DNA: TGTGCCAGCAGAGGCAAATGGGCACCGAACACTGAAGCTTTCTTT. Its protein product is CASRGKWAPNTEAFF. J is TRBJ1-1 and V is TRBV12-3 or TRBV12-4; D gene uncertain. The ends were cut back, 6 bases at V and 1 base at J, with 15 bases in the middle. The CDR3 has 15 amino acids.

This clonotype was seen repeatedly, ten times or more. The chain uses TRBV9 and TRBJ2-1, with 9 bases identical to TRBD2. Unmatched junction bases numbered 12, after V lost 4 bases and J lost 7 bases. Germline assignment: CDR1 SGDLS and CDR2 YYNGEE. The CDR3 is 16 residues long. CDR3 nucleotide sequence: TGTGCCAGCAGCTCAGCCCTACTAGCGGGTTTTAATGAGCAGTTCTTC. The encoded protein is CASSSALLAGFNEQFF.

The chain couples TRBV10-3 to TRBJ1-1; D is perhaps TRBD1 (5 bases). Per the germline V gene, CDR1 is ENHRY and CDR2 is SYGVKD. This CDR3 region has 11 residues. The V end lost 9 bases, the J end lost 10 bases, and 15 bases lay between the germline ends. The CDR3 DNA follows: TGTGCCATACAGACAGCGACGGTAGCTTTCTTT. Encoded protein: CAIQTATVAFF.

CDR3 DNA sequence: TGCAGTGCTATCCAGCGGGAGCAGTTCTTC. Protein product: CSAIQREQFF. V is TRBV20-1 and J is TRBJ2-1; a possible D gene is TRBD2 (5 bases). Trimming stripped 4 bases from V and 10 bases from J, with 8 bases between. Germline V CDR1 and CDR2: DFQATT, SNEGSKA (reference sequence). This CDR3 comprises 10 residues.

There are a few counts of this clonotype. The chain combines TRBV11-2 with TRBJ2-7; D gene ambiguous. The CDR3 is made up of 15 amino acids. Germline V gene lookup returns CDR1 SGHAT and CDR2 FQNNGV. V was pared by 5 bases and J by 3 bases, with 17 bases between. This CDR3 is CASSPMGLFYYEQYF. CDR3 bases: TGTGCCAGCAGCCCTATGGGTCTATTTTACTACGAGCAGTACTTC.

This clonotype has ten or more counts. The rearrangement joins TRBV4-1 to TRBJ1-3; maybe TRBD1 (5 bases). V lost 1 base to trimming and J lost 0 bases, with 13 bases between them. The CDR3 is 17 residues long. Germline V CDR1 and CDR2: MGHRA, YSYEKL. Here the CDR3 DNA reads TGCGCCAGCAGCCAAGCCCAGGGTTTCGGCTCTGGAAACACCATATATTTT. The encoded protein is CASSQAQGFGSGNTIYF.

The V gene is TRBV12-3 or TRBV12-4, the J gene TRBJ2-7, with a weak D call TRBD2 (6 bases). V dropped 4 bases and J dropped 5 bases, with 9 bases sitting between them. The CDR3 runs to 12 residues. The CDR3 nucleotides are TGTGCCAGCAGTTCGTCGGGGGACGAGCAGTACTTC. Residues: CASSSSGDEQYF.

V is TRBV20-1 and J is TRBJ2-1, with TRBD2 matching over 7 bases. J was trimmed by 9 bases and V by 4 bases; bases with no gene match: 3. Germline lookup yields CDR1 DFQATT and CDR2 SNEGSKA (reference sequence). The CDR3 loop spans 11 amino acids. The CDR3 coding sequence is TGCAGTGCTACCGGGAGGAGTGAGCAGTTCTTC. Translated: CSATGRSEQFF.

The V gene is TRBV7-6, the J gene TRBJ2-7; tentatively, D is TRBD2 (5 bases). Trimming removed 5 bases at V and 6 bases at J, with 14 bases between. CDR3 length: 13 amino acids. CDR1 is SGHVS, CDR2 FNYEAQ, per germline. The CDR3 coding sequence is TGTGCCAGCAGCAATCTCGAGGGTGGCGAGCAGTACTTC. It is translated as CASSNLEGGEQYF.